The TCR beta chain described here comes from a study of blood T cell repertoires in COVID-19. At the level of the study: Sample material is recorded as cDNA or gDNA derived from T cells, B-cell-depleted T cells, or PBMCs.

TCRdb's copy holds only in-frame clones and misses some; the assay was immunoSEQ multiplex PCR. The table includes 400,000 to 450,000 clones, roughly 90% detected once. Germline values: CDR1 SQVTM, CDR2 ANQGSEA. The ends were cut back, 6 bases at V and 6 bases at J, with 14 bases in the middle. The CDR3 runs to 12 residues. The TCR comes from a woman in her thirties with active or convalescent COVID-19. This chain links TRBV29-1 with TRBJ1-1, with a tentative D call TRBD1 (5 bases). Sequenced: peripheral blood. CDR3 bases: TGCAGCGTCAAAGCGGGGGGGGCTGAAGCTTTCTTT. This translates into CSVKAGGAEAFF.